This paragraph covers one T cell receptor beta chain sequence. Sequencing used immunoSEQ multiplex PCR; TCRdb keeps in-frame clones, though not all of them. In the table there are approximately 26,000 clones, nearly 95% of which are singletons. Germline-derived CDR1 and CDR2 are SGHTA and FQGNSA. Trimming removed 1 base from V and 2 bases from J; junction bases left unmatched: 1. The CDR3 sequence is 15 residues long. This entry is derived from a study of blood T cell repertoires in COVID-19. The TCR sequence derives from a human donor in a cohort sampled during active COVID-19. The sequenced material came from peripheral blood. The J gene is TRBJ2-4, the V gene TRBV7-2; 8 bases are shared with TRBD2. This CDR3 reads CASSLDSGTKNIQYF. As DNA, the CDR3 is TGTGCCAGCAGCTTAGATAGCGGGACCAAAAACATTCAGTACTTC.